This T cell receptor (beta chain) emerged from a study of T cell responses to AZD1222 COVID-19 vaccine (dated by TCRdb to about 2021). At the level of the whole study: AZD1222 recipients given second doses at about 4 weeks or at about 12 weeks were pooled, since spike-specific TCR depth and breadth were not found to differ between the two schedules. A total of about 230 trial participants underwent TCR sequencing, of whom 207 received two doses of AZD1222 and some 26 received two doses of the MenACWY control vaccine. Trial participants were enrolled by age into subgroups of 18-55, 56-69 and 70-plus years, and roughly 150, 30 and 60 TCR-sequenced participants, respectively, were included in these subgroups.

V drops 1 base and J drops 6 bases, leaving 9 bases in between. Counted from cysteine to phenylalanine, this CDR3 has 14 amino acids. The retained sequence is limited to the CDR3, 42 bases, with the frame set at the first base. The germline V gene provides CDR1 MGHRA and CDR2 YSYEKL. Here is what the overall study found, with its caveats: Because no day 14 peak-response samples were available, repertoires were characterized only after the peak T cell response. Reportedly, close to half of the unique spike-specific TCRs recognized epitopes lying outside the regions that are mutated in the B.1.351 and B.1.1.7 variants. After two AZD1222 doses, both the breadth and the depth of spike-specific TCRs were significantly higher than at day 0 and than in MenACWY recipients. Only a handful of AZD1222 recipients were SARS-CoV-2 seropositive at baseline, limiting conclusions about previously exposed vaccinees. In the small 56-69-year group, the increase in depth fell short of significance, most likely because of low power. Participants were mostly white British, with more females than males. The authors suggested clonal diversity may have been underestimated. The vaccine-associated CD4 TCRs covered the entire spike protein, and the dominant responses fell in regions 160-218 and 743-854.

The CDR3 regions of human TCRbeta chains were analyzed by immunosequencing. Concerning the study's data processing: TCRs in the repertoires were compared against a reference library of SARS-CoV-2-specific TCRs that had been generated with the MIRA antigen-specificity platform. Breadth was defined as the fraction of unique TCRs that were SARS-CoV-2-associated. Depth was defined as the fraction of total T cells that were SARS-CoV-2-associated. Using the MIRA data, every spike-specific TCR was mapped to the spike region that the TCR reacted to and assigned to either a CD4 or a CD8 class. Log10-transformed breadth and depth values were compared by one-way ANOVA with Sidak's multiple comparisons tests. TCRdb re-hosts the immuneACCESS table, in-frame sequences only. Its copies lack some clones; in the studies checked, an unresolved V gene accounts for under half of them, and the cause for the rest is not known. V, J and clone size are taken as reported in that table, and D and trimming were inferred from the DNA itself. This sample holds 150,000 to 200,000 clones; 85% to 90% were observed only once. Clones ranked in the top ten supply 6% to 8.5% of the sample.

Remarks on this clone: Its antigen is still unknown. Base qualities are not at hand, and no much larger clone is one base apart.

The time point label for this specimen denotes: baseline before first vaccination. The vaccinee samples were drawn from two UK trials, COV001 and COV002, one of which was a single-blind randomized controlled phase 2/3 trial testing AZD1222 (ChAdOx1 nCoV-19) in healthy adults. Trial participant PBMC samples were collected at day 0 and day 28 after the second dose for TCRbeta chain sequencing. The sequences come from peripheral blood, collected on day 0 of AZD1222 vaccination. This sequence was found in an adult in good health. The chain links TRBV4-1 with TRBJ2-2; a confident D gene designation cannot be given. The sequenced DNA is TGCGCCAGCAGCCAAGGGGCTCTCGCCGGGGAGCTGTTTTTT. Its translation is CASSQGALAGELFF.